These 13 T cell receptor beta chains were sequenced from one sample in a study of blood T cell repertoires in COVID-19. TCRdb's table, derived via immunoSEQ multiplex PCR, lists solely in-frame clones and lacks some. The sample yields over 250,000 clones, roughly 86% seen once. Sequencing used peripheral blood. The receptors were sampled from a woman in her 50s with acute or convalescent COVID-19.

This clone has more than one count but fewer than ten. The rearrangement links TRBV6-5 to TRBJ2-7, with 10 bases that match TRBD1. This CDR3 has 15 residues. Losses at the gene ends were 6 bases for V and 3 bases for J; bases not matched to a gene: 8. The germline gives CDR1 MNHEY, CDR2 SVGAGI. The CDR3 nucleotides read TGTGCCAGCAGGCGCTGGGGGACAGGGGACTACGAGCAGTACTTC. As protein: CASRRWGTGDYEQYF.

The table lists this clone with a count of one. The chain couples TRBV28 to TRBJ2-1; 14 nucleotides agree with TRBD2. From germline, CDR1 is MDHEN and CDR2 SYDVKM. Unmatched junction bases numbered 7, after V lost 5 bases and J lost 7 bases. This CDR3 contains 16 residues. Here the CDR3 reads CASSPPGLAGVNEQFF. In nucleotides, the CDR3 is TGTGCCAGCAGTCCTCCGGGACTAGCGGGAGTGAATGAGCAGTTCTTC.

The rearrangement uses TRBV2 and TRBJ2-7; TRBD2 might be the D (7 bases). Trimming cost V 7 bases and J 7 bases, with 11 bases left between them. The germline CDR1 and CDR2 sequences are SNHLY and FYNNEI. This CDR3 contains 11 residues. The CDR3 DNA is TGTGCCAGCAAGGGGGGAGGGGAGCAGTACTTC. Encoded protein: CASKGGGEQYF.

The chain joins TRBV7-2 to TRBJ2-3; 9 nucleotides line up with TRBD2. Germline-derived CDR1 and CDR2 are SGHTA and FQGNSA. There are 14 residues in the CDR3. The junction had 3 bases not matched to a gene; V was cut back by 1 base and J by 7 bases. The CDR3 region is CASSLGTSANTQYF. In DNA form, the CDR3 reads TGTGCCAGCAGCTTAGGGACTAGCGCCAATACGCAGTATTTT.

V gene TRBV7-9 combines with J gene TRBJ2-1; TRBD2 aligns across 7 bases. V lost 6 bases to trimming and J lost 3 bases; unmatched junction nucleotides: 8. Germline V gene sequence: CDR1 SEHNR, CDR2 FQNEAQ (reference sequence). The CDR3 spans 15 residues. CDR3 bases: TGTGCCAGCAGTCTGTGGCTAGCGGACTACAATGAGCAGTTCTTC. Protein sequence: CASSLWLADYNEQFF.

This chain links TRBV5-1 with TRBJ1-4; D gene uncertain. CDR3 length equals 14 residues. V lost 0 bases and J 8 bases, leaving 11 bases between the germline ends. Per germline, CDR1 SGHRS and CDR2 YFSETQ. In DNA form, the CDR3 reads TGCGCCAGCAGCTTGGCGGCAGGCGGGGAAAAACTGTTTTTT. Translation gives CASSLAAGGEKLFF.

This sequence joins TRBV9 and TRBJ2-7, with D possibly matching TRBD1 (5 bases). Germline CDR1 is SGDLS and CDR2 is YYNGEE. V lost 0 bases to trimming and J lost 3 bases, with 7 bases between them. The CDR3 sequence is 13 residues long. CDR3 amino acids: CASSVGGSYEQYF. CDR3 coding DNA: TGTGCCAGCAGCGTAGGGGGCAGCTACGAGCAGTACTTC. Filled out from reference TRBV9 and TRBJ2-7, the complete variable domain reads DSGVTQTPKHLITATGQRVTLRCSPRSGDLSVYWYQQSLDQGLQFLIQYYNGEERAKGNILERFSAQQFPDLHSELNLSSLELGDSALYFCASSVGGSYEQYFGPGTRLTVT.

V gene TRBV25-1 combines with J gene TRBJ1-1, with D hard to call. CDR3 size: 15 residues. Germline assignment: CDR1 MGHDK and CDR2 SYGVNS. V was pared by 2 bases and J by 2 bases, with 12 bases between. CDR3 protein: CASSELGRTNTEAFF. The CDR3 region has the DNA TGTGCCAGCAGTGAACTAGGTCGGACTAACACTGAAGCTTTCTTT.

The chain joins TRBV9 to TRBJ2-1; 9 bases agree with TRBD2. This CDR3 is built from 19 residues. Germline-derived CDR1 and CDR2 are SGDLS and YYNGEE. The V gene end was trimmed by 4 bases and the J gene end by 9 bases; junction bases not matched to a gene: 23. CDR3 residues: CASSLTGGRAVGHGSEQFF. For the CDR3, the DNA is TGTGCCAGCAGCCTGACTGGCGGGAGGGCCGTCGGCCATGGGTCTGAGCAGTTCTTC.

This sequence joins TRBV19 and TRBJ2-5; 7 positions match TRBD1. CDR3 length equals 14 residues. V was pared by 7 bases and J by 2 bases, with 7 bases of the junction left unmatched. Looked up from germline, CDR1 is LNHDA and CDR2 is SQIVND (reference sequence). The CDR3 loop reads CASNSQGVQETQYF. DNA of the CDR3: TGTGCCAGTAATAGCCAGGGGGTACAAGAGACCCAGTACTTC.

CDR3 nucleotide sequence: TGTGCCAGCAGTCCAGGGGGCAATCAGCCCCAGCATTTT. Its translation is CASSPGGNQPQHF. The rearrangement joins TRBV6-4 to TRBJ1-5; weak D call: TRBD1 (6 bases). The V end lost 5 bases, the J end lost 2 bases, and 7 bases lay between the germline ends. Germline lookup yields CDR1 MRHNA and CDR2 SNTAGT. The CDR3 covers 13 residues.

This chain uses TRBV13 with TRBJ2-1, with 9 bases identical to TRBD1. Germline values: CDR1 PRHDT, CDR2 FYEKMQ (reference sequence). V shed 5 bases and J 9 bases; nucleotides not matched to a gene: 8. This CDR3 has 14 residues. This CDR3 is CASSHDRGSGEQFF. CDR3 in DNA: TGTGCCAGCAGCCACGACAGGGGGTCGGGTGAGCAGTTCTTC.

The rearrangement uses TRBV29-1 and TRBJ1-2; the D gene is possibly TRBD1 (6 bases). The germline gives CDR1 SQVTM, CDR2 ANQGSEA. The germline V and J ends were trimmed by 2 bases and 3 bases, with 10 bases remaining between them. There are 13 residues in the CDR3. CDR3 sequence reads: CSVETGGHYGYTF. The CDR3 nucleotides are TGCAGCGTTGAAACGGGGGGGCACTATGGCTACACCTTC.